The T cell receptor (beta chain) described here comes from a study of T cell clonality in common variable immunodeficiency. Assay used: immunoSEQ multiplex PCR; TCRdb lists only in-frame clones, some missing. The sample yields over 30,000 clones, without any singletons. Study observations and caveats: Common variable immunodeficiency TCR beta sequences reportedly had fewer deletions and N-nucleotide insertions. CVID subjects shared fewer TCRbeta clones than healthy controls did.

The CDR3 runs to 14 residues. The germline CDR1 and CDR2 sequences are SEHNR and FQNEAQ (reference sequence). Between the trimmed V and J ends, which lost 4 bases and 1 base, there was a span of 10 bases. Diagnosis required reduced IgG, IgA and/or IgM with specific antibody deficiency. CVID subjects were around 15 female and under 35 male, aged about 8 to 70. Caucasian heritage predominated among both patients and controls. This clone was observed a handful of times. Its antigen is as yet unknown. From the germline J gene comes the end of the CDR3, since the read stops 3 residues before it. Source material: peripheral blood mononuclear cells. The clonotype comes from a human donor with common variable immunodeficiency. The genes are TRBV7-9 and TRBJ1-1, with a weak D call TRBD1 (6 bases). The CDR3 loop is CASSSGTPNTEAFF. The DNA read from the CDR3 is TGTGCCAGCAGCTCCGGGACACCGAACACTGAA.